This passage covers 31 T cell receptor beta chains from one sample sequenced in a study of technical replicates of blood from a few donors. Data came from immunoSEQ multiplex PCR; TCRdb stores just in-frame clones and leaves some out. The sample includes roughly 83,000 clones, more than 90% of them seen just once. The sequencing sample was made of T cells isolated from PBMCs. All receptors come from a human donor in good health.

The rearrangement links TRBV12-5 to TRBJ2-5; maybe TRBD1 (6 bases). CDR1 is LGHNT and CDR2 is FRNRAP in the germline V gene. The CDR3 runs to 17 residues. V dropped 0 bases and J dropped 2 bases, with 16 bases sitting between them. The CDR3 DNA is TGTGCTAGTGGTTTGGTACGAGGACGGACAGCTCAAGAGACCCAGTACTTC. Its protein is CASGLVRGRTAQETQYF.

The chain combines TRBV12-5 with TRBJ1-5; the D is unclear. V shed 2 bases and J shed 3 bases, with 14 bases lying between them. Germline CDR1 reads LGHNT; CDR2 reads FRNRAP. The CDR3 length is 16 residues. The chain's CDR3 is CASGLSPGTYNQPQHF. In DNA form, the CDR3 reads TGTGCTAGTGGTTTGTCACCGGGAACCTACAATCAGCCCCAGCATTTT. The entire variable domain, with the rest obtained from reference TRBV12-5 and TRBJ1-5, is as follows: DARVTQTPRHKVTEMGQEVTMRCQPILGHNTVFWYRQTMMQGLELLAYFRNRAPLDDSGMPKDRFSAEMPDATLATLKIQPSEPRDSAVYFCASGLSPGTYNQPQHFGDGTRLSIL.

V gene TRBV5-1 combines with J gene TRBJ1-1; D unresolved. Looked up from germline, CDR1 is SGHRS and CDR2 is YFSETQ. V lost 2 bases and J 0 bases, leaving 8 bases between the germline ends. There are 14 residues in the CDR3. This chain's CDR3 is CASSLQTMNTEAFF. The CDR3 DNA is TGCGCCAGCAGCTTACAGACGATGAACACTGAAGCTTTCTTT.

This clone was seen only a few times. The V gene is TRBV4-1, the J gene TRBJ1-2, with TRBD1 as a possible D gene (6 bases). With 4 bases removed from V and 3 bases from J, the gap between germline ends came to 12 bases. The CDR3 covers 14 residues. Germline-derived CDR1 and CDR2 are MGHRA and YSYEKL. The CDR3, as DNA: TGCGCCAGCAGCCCTTACAGGGTCTACTATGGCTACACCTTC. Its translation is CASSPYRVYYGYTF.

This chain links TRBV27 with TRBJ2-2; 9 nucleotides match TRBD2. Germline trimming cut 2 bases from V and 9 bases from J; bases unmatched to any gene: 10. CDR1 and CDR2 (germline): MNHEY, SMNVEV (reference sequence). This CDR3 has 16 residues. CDR3 coding DNA: TGTGCCAGCAGTTTACGGCTAGCGGGAAGGGCGAGGGAGCTGTTTTTT. Encoded protein: CASSLRLAGRARELFF.

The chain combines TRBV5-5 with TRBJ1-1; no clear D. The length of the CDR3 is 15 residues. Trimming removed 2 bases from V and 11 bases from J, with 22 bases in between. In germline, CDR1 is SGHKS, CDR2 YYEKEE (reference sequence). The CDR3, as DNA: TGTGCCAGCAGCTTATCGCCACCGACCGGGTCTTCGGCTTTCTTT. Protein: CASSLSPPTGSSAFF.

A few counts support this clone. The genes are TRBV13 and TRBJ2-2, with 7 bases identical to TRBD2. Germline V lookup: CDR1 PRHDT, CDR2 FYEKMQ (reference sequence). J gave up 1 base and V 1 base, and 9 bases lay outside the gene matches. CDR3 length equals 18 residues. The CDR3, as DNA: TGTGCCAGCAGCTTAGACGGCGGGAGCCATCGGAACACCGGGGAGCTGTTTTTT. It yields the protein CASSLDGGSHRNTGELFF.

The V call is TRBV14, the J call TRBJ2-1, with D tentatively TRBD2 (5 bases). The CDR3 loop spans 13 amino acids. V was clipped by 1 base and J by 8 bases, with 9 bases between them. CDR1 SGHDN and CDR2 FVKESK come from the germline V gene. CDR3 residues: CASSQGSGDEQFF. CDR3 nucleotides: TGTGCCAGCAGCCAAGGGTCCGGGGATGAGCAGTTCTTC.

V gene TRBV11-2 combines with J gene TRBJ1-2, with D possibly matching TRBD1 (5 bases). In germline, CDR1 is SGHAT, CDR2 FQNNGV. V lost 5 bases to trimming and J lost 2 bases, with 9 bases between them. The CDR3 covers 13 residues. For the CDR3, the DNA is TGTGCCAGCAGCAGGACACCAAACTATGGCTACACCTTC. Protein product: CASSRTPNYGYTF.

Note on this clone: Germline is not matched at one junction end, which may reflect a read error. This chain joins TRBV7-9 and TRBJ1-1; 10 bases are shared with TRBD1. From germline, CDR1 is SEHNR and CDR2 FQNEAQ (reference sequence). This CDR3 spans 13 amino acids. CDR3 region: CASSPQGTGVEVF. As DNA, the CDR3 is TGTGCCAGCAGCCCTCAAGGGACAGGGGTGGAAGTCTTT. Looking up the rest from reference TRBV7-9 and TRBJ1-1 gives the full variable domain: DTGVSQNPRHKITKRGQNVTFRCDPISEHNRLYWYRQTLGQGPEFLTYFQNEAQLEKSRLLSDRFSAERPKGSFSTLEIQRTEQGDSAMYLCASSPQGTGVEVFGQGTRLTVV.

The chain has TRBV7-2 and TRBJ2-7, with a tentative D call TRBD2 (7 bases). The germline gives CDR1 SGHTA, CDR2 FQGNSA. This CDR3 spans 15 amino acids. Trimming removed 4 bases from V and 4 bases from J, with 17 bases in between. The CDR3 DNA is TGTGCCAGCAGCTACTCGGGGGGCTTCTCATACGAGCAGTACTTC. Translation gives CASSYSGGFSYEQYF.

The chain combines TRBV19 with TRBJ2-7, with TRBD2 identical over 8 bases. Germline loops: CDR1 LNHDA, CDR2 SQIVND (reference sequence). After removal of 3 bases from V and 5 bases from J, the junction contained 9 bases not matched to a gene. The CDR3 consists of 15 residues. The CDR3 DNA reads TGTGCCAGTAGTATCACGGTGGCGGGAGGTGACGAGCAGTACTTC. This gives the protein CASSITVAGGDEQYF.

The CDR3 DNA sequence: TGTGCCAGTAGTATAACAGGACTAGCGGGAGGGAATGAGCAGTTCTTC. Its protein is CASSITGLAGGNEQFF. The chain employs TRBV19 and TRBJ2-1, with 15 positions matching TRBD2. V gave up 2 bases and J gave up 7 bases; unmatched junction bases: 3. The germline V gene encodes CDR1 LNHDA and CDR2 SQIVND (reference sequence). The CDR3 length is 16 residues.

V and J are TRBV29-1 and TRBJ2-7, with 8 nucleotides matching TRBD2. This CDR3 is built from 16 residues. Looked up from germline, CDR1 is SQVTM and CDR2 is ANQGSEA. Unmatched junction bases numbered 18, after V lost 6 bases and J lost 5 bases. The chain's CDR3 is CSVQSYRGTRGNEQYF. The CDR3 nucleotides are TGCAGCGTCCAGTCCTACCGTGGGACTAGAGGAAACGAGCAGTACTTC.

This clone was recorded only once. This chain joins TRBV10-2 and TRBJ2-7; 8 nucleotides match TRBD2. The germline V gene has CDR1 WSHSY and CDR2 SAAADI. The CDR3 has 14 amino acids. V shed 7 bases, J shed 6 bases, and the junction held 11 bases outside the gene matches. The CDR3 spells CASTQTSDRAEQYF. CDR3 DNA: TGCGCCAGCACCCAGACTAGCGACCGGGCCGAGCAGTACTTC.

The chain couples TRBV28 to TRBJ2-1; 8 nucleotides line up with TRBD1. The CDR3 is made up of 11 amino acids. The V gene's germline CDR1 is MDHEN and CDR2 SYDVKM. V lost 11 bases and J lost 6; bases outside the gene matches: 3. The CDR3 here is CAGTGGNEQFF. In DNA form, the CDR3 reads TGTGCCGGTACAGGGGGCAATGAGCAGTTCTTC.

This clone was observed a few times. J is TRBJ1-1 and V is TRBV7-6; D uncertain. CDR3 length: 15 residues. The germline gives CDR1 SGHVS, CDR2 FNYEAQ. V was clipped by 1 base and J by 5 bases, with 14 bases between them. The CDR3 is CASSLDGRTGTEAFF. The CDR3 DNA is TGTGCCAGCAGCTTAGATGGGCGCACGGGGACTGAAGCTTTCTTT.

This sequence joins TRBV27 and TRBJ1-4; no reliable D call. This CDR3 spans 17 amino acids. The V end was cut by 7 bases, the J end by 8 bases, with 26 bases between. CDR1 is MNHEY, CDR2 SMNVEV, per germline (reference sequence). In nucleotides, the CDR3 is TGTGCCAGCATCGTGATGCCGTCAACCTCCTTGAGAGAAAAACTGTTTTTT. This gives the protein CASIVMPSTSLREKLFF.

The chain combines TRBV2 with TRBJ2-4; 7 bases line up with TRBD1. The CDR3 is made up of 12 amino acids. J was trimmed by 5 bases and V by 11 bases; bases with no gene match: 6. Germline CDR1 SNHLY, CDR2 FYNNEI. For the CDR3, the DNA is TGTGCCGGGGGACAGTGGCAAAACATTCAGTACTTC. Translation gives CAGGQWQNIQYF.

The chain has TRBV10-3 and TRBJ2-7, with D perhaps TRBD2 (7 bases). The germline gives CDR1 ENHRY, CDR2 SYGVKD. Trimming removed 0 bases from V and 2 bases from J, with 11 bases in between. The CDR3 spans 15 residues. CDR3 loop: CAISESGGETYEQYF. In DNA form, the CDR3 reads TGTGCCATCAGTGAGTCAGGGGGGGAGACCTACGAGCAGTACTTC.

V and J are TRBV7-9 and TRBJ2-7; weak D call: TRBD2 (6 bases). The CDR3 consists of 14 residues. V lost 4 bases and J 6 bases, leaving 16 bases between the germline ends. CDR1 SEHNR and CDR2 FQNEAQ come from the germline V gene (reference sequence). The CDR3 region is CASSSFRDFFEQYF. CDR3 in DNA: TGTGCCAGCAGCTCTTTCAGGGACTTCTTCGAGCAGTACTTC.

V usage is TRBV5-6 and J usage is TRBJ2-7; the match to TRBD2 covers 8 bases. Germline CDR1 and CDR2: SGHDT and YYEEEE. V gave up 4 bases and J gave up 1 base; unmatched junction bases: 7. The CDR3 length is 15 residues. The CDR3 DNA sequence: TGTGCCAGCAGCCCTATCGCGGGAGGTTCCTACGAGCAGTACTTC. Translated: CASSPIAGGSYEQYF.

The V and J genes are TRBV27 and TRBJ1-2; weak D call: TRBD1 (6 bases). Trimming cost V 0 bases and J 8 bases, with 13 bases left between them. CDR3 length equals 14 residues. Germline V gene data show CDR1 as MNHEY and CDR2 as SMNVEV (reference sequence). The CDR3 region is CASSLSSGGPGYTF. The CDR3 DNA sequence: TGTGCCAGCAGTTTATCGTCGGGGGGGCCAGGCTACACCTTC.

The gene calls are TRBV6-1 and TRBJ1-5, with D unclear. The CDR3 runs 14 residues. The V gene lost 6 bases and the J gene lost 0 bases, with 9 bases spanning the gap. Germline V lookup: CDR1 MNHNS, CDR2 SASEGT. The CDR3 bases are TGTGCCAGCAGGCGAGGGATTAGCAATCAGCCCCAGCATTTT. Its protein product is CASRRGISNQPQHF.

This clone occurred a few times. J is TRBJ2-3 and V is TRBV6-5, with 7 bases that match TRBD1. The CDR3 length is 15 residues. In germline, CDR1 is MNHEY, CDR2 SVGAGI. Trimming removed 5 bases from V and 4 bases from J; junction bases left unmatched: 9. CDR3 amino acids: CASSKKGQGADTQYF. CDR3 coding DNA: TGTGCCAGCAGTAAAAAGGGGCAGGGGGCAGATACGCAGTATTTT.

The chain recombines TRBV11-3 with TRBJ1-4, with a weak D call TRBD1 (6 bases). CDR1 is SGHNT, CDR2 YENEEA, per germline. The CDR3 is 16 amino acids. Trimming removed 3 bases at V and 0 bases at J, with 11 bases between. CDR3: CASSFSKGATNEKLFF. The CDR3 coding sequence is TGTGCCAGCAGCTTTTCCAAGGGGGCAACTAATGAAAAACTGTTTTTT.

The count of this clone is one. The chain has TRBV7-5 and TRBJ2-6; TRBD2, the D gene given by the table, was not confirmed from the DNA. TRBV7-5 is termed a pseudogene. The CDR3 runs to 22 residues. CDR3 DNA: TGTGTCAGAAGCTTAGAGGGAGGGAAGGCGACTGATACCCGCTCTGGGGCCAACGTCCTGACTTTC. As protein: CVRSLEGGKATDTRSGANVLTF.

This chain uses TRBV6-1 with TRBJ1-2; 7 positions agree with TRBD1. The J segment lost 4 bases and the V segment lost 1 base, leaving 6 bases of the junction unmatched. This CDR3 has 15 amino acids. CDR1 is MNHNS, CDR2 SASEGT, per germline. The CDR3 DNA reads as TGTGCCAGCAGTGAAGGACAGGGCGGCGGCTATGGCTACACCTTC. Residues: CASSEGQGGGYGYTF.

This rearrangement joins TRBV9 to TRBJ2-5; D is uncertain. The CDR3 is made up of 16 amino acids. Between the trimmed V and J ends, which lost 0 bases and 2 bases, there was a span of 14 bases. The germline V gene encodes CDR1 SGDLS and CDR2 YYNGEE. The CDR3 coding sequence is TGTGCCAGCAGCGTAGGGAACGCGGCCCCTCAAGAGACCCAGTACTTC. Translated, it gives CASSVGNAAPQETQYF.

This chain joins TRBV7-6 and TRBJ2-7, with a weak D call TRBD1 (5 bases). Trimming shortened V by 0 bases and J by 8 bases, and 8 bases separated the two germline ends. Germline V CDR1 and CDR2: SGHVS, FNYEAQ. The length of the CDR3 is 12 residues. The CDR3 DNA reads TGTGCCAGCAGCTTAGCGGGGCAGAAGCAGTACTTC. It yields the protein CASSLAGQKQYF. Looking up the rest from reference TRBV7-6 and TRBJ2-7 gives the full variable domain: GAGVSQSPRYKVTKRGQDVALRCDPISGHVSLYWYRQALGQGPEFLTYFNYEAQQDKSGLPNDRFSAERPEGSISTLTIQRTEQRDSAMYRCASSLAGQKQYFGPGTRLTVT.

The chain carries TRBV5-1 and TRBJ1-1; unclear D gene. V gave up 2 bases and J gave up 2 bases, with 19 bases separating them. Germline V gene lookup returns CDR1 SGHRS and CDR2 YFSETQ. This CDR3 has 17 residues. In nucleotides, the CDR3 is TGCGCCAGCAGCTTTAACGATGCTCGGTCGGGTAACACTGAAGCTTTCTTT. Amino acid sequence: CASSFNDARSGNTEAFF.